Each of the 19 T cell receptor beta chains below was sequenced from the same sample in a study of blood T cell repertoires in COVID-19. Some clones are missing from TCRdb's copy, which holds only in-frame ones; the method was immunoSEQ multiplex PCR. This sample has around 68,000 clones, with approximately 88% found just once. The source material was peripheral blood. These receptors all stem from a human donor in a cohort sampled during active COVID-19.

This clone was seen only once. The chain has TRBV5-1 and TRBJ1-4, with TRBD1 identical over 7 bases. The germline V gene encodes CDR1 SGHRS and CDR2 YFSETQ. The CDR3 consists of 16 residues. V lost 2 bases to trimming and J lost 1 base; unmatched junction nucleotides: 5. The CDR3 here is CASSLYRGGTNEKLFF. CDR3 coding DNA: TGCGCCAGCAGCTTATACAGGGGTGGAACTAATGAAAAACTGTTTTTT.

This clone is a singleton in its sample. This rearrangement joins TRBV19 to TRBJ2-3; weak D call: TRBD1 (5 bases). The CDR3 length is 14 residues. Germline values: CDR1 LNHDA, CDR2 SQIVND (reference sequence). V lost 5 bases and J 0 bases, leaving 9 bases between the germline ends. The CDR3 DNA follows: TGTGCCAGTAGTCAAGGGGCTAGCACAGATACGCAGTATTTT. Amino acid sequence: CASSQGASTDTQYF.

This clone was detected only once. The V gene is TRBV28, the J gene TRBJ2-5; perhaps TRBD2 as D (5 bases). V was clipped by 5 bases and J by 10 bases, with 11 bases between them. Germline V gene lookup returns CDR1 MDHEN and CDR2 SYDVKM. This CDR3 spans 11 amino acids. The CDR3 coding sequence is TGTGCCAGCAGTACCTCCCGGGACCAGTACTTC. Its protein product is CASSTSRDQYF.

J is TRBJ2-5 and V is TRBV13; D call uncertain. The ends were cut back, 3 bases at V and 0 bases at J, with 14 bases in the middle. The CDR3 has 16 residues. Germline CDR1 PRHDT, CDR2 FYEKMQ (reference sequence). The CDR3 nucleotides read TGTGCCAGCAGCTTTGGCCGCGACGGGTACCAAGAGACCCAGTACTTC. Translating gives CASSFGRDGYQETQYF.

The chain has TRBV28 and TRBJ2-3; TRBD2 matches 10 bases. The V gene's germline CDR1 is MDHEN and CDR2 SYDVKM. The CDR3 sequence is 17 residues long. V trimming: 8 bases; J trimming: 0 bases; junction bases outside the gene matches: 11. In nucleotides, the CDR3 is TGTGCCAGCCGCAACCTAGCGGGAGTTCTAAGCACAGATACGCAGTATTTT. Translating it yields CASRNLAGVLSTDTQYF.

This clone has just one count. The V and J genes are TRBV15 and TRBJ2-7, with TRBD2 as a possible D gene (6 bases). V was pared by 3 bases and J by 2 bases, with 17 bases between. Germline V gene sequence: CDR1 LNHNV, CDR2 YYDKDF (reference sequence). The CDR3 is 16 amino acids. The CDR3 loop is CATSSPFGTYPYEQYF. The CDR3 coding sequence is TGTGCCACCAGCAGTCCCTTCGGGACTTATCCCTACGAGCAGTACTTC.

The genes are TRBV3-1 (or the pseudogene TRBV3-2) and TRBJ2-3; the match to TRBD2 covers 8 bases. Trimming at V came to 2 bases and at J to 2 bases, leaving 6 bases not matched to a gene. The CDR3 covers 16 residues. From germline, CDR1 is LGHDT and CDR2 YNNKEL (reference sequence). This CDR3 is CASSQIAGLITDTQYF. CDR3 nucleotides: TGTGCCAGCAGCCAAATAGCGGGACTTATCACAGATACGCAGTATTTT.

CDR3 coding DNA: TGTGCCAGCAGCTCCTCGGGACAGCTGAACTATGGCTACACCTTC. This sequence encodes CASSSSGQLNYGYTF. This rearrangement joins TRBV7-9 to TRBJ1-2; 7 nucleotides agree with TRBD1. CDR1 and CDR2 (germline): SEHNR, FQNEAQ (reference sequence). The CDR3 is 15 residues long. V shed 4 bases, J shed 2 bases, and the junction held 7 bases outside the gene matches. Complete variable domain (other parts from reference TRBV7-9 and TRBJ1-2): DTGVSQNPRHKITKRGQNVTFRCDPISEHNRLYWYRQTLGQGPEFLTYFQNEAQLEKSRLLSDRFSAERPKGSFSTLEIQRTEQGDSAMYLCASSSSGQLNYGYTFGSGTRLTVV.

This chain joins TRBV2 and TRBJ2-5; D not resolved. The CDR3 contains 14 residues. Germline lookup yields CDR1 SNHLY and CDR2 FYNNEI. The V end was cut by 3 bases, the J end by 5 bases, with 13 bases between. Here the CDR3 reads CASSEMVAAETQYF. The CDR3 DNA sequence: TGTGCCAGCAGTGAGATGGTAGCTGCGGAGACCCAGTACTTC.

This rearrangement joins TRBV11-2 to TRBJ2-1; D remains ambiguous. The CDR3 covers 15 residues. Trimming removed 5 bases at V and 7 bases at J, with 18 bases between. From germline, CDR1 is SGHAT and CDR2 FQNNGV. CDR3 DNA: TGTGCCAGCAGCCGCGGCACTGTCAGTTTGAATGAGCAGTTCTTC. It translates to CASSRGTVSLNEQFF.

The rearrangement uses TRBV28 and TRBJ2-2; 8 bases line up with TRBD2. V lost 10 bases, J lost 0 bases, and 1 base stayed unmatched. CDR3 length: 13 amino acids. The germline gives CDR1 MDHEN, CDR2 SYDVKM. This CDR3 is CAIGGANTGELFF. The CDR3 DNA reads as TGTGCCATCGGGGGGGCGAACACCGGGGAGCTGTTTTTT. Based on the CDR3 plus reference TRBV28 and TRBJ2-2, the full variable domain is DVKVTQSSRYLVKRTGEKVFLECVQDMDHENMFWYRQDPGLGLRLIYFSYDVKMKEKGDIPEGYSVSREKKERFSLILESASTNQTSMYLCAIGGANTGELFFGEGSRLTVL.

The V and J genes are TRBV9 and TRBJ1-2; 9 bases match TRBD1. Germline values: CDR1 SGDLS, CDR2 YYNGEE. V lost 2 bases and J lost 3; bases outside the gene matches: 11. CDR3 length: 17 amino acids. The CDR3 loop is CASSVGSRDRAYYGYTF. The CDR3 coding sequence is TGTGCCAGCAGCGTGGGTTCCAGGGACAGGGCTTACTATGGCTACACCTTC.

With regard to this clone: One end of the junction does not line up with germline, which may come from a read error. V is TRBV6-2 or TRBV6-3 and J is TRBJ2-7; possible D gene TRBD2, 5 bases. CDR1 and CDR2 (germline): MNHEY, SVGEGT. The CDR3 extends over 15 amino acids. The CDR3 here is CASSDSRGAAYEQYF. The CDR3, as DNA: TGTGCCAGCAGTGACTCCCGGGGTGCCGCCTACGAGCAGTACTTC.

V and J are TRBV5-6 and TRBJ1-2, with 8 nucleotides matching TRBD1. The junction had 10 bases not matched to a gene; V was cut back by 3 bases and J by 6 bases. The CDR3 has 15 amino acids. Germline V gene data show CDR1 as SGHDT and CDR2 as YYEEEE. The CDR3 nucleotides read TGTGCCAGCAGCTCCGCGGACAGGGATGGTGATGGCTACACCTTC. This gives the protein CASSSADRDGDGYTF. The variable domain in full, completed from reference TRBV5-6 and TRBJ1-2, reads DAGVTQSPTHLIKTRGQQVTLRCSPKSGHDTVSWYQQALGQGPQFIFQYYEEEERQRGNFPDRFSGHQFPNYSSELNVNALLLGDSALYLCASSSADRDGDGYTFGSGTRLTVV.

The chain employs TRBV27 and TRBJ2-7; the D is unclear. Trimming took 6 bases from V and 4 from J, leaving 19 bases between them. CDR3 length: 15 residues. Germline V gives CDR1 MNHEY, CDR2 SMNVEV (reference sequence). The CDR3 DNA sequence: TGTGCCAGCAGGGTAGGAGCGCCCAAGGCTTACGAGCAGTACTTC. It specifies CASRVGAPKAYEQYF.

CDR3 sequence reads: CASSLEGAGSYNEQFF. CDR3 bases: TGTGCCAGCAGCTTAGAAGGGGCAGGCTCCTACAATGAGCAGTTCTTC. V usage is TRBV7-2 and J usage is TRBJ2-1, with a tentative D call TRBD1 (5 bases). V was cut by 1 base and J by 0 bases, with 10 bases left in between. Germline CDR1 reads SGHTA; CDR2 reads FQGNSA. The CDR3 contains 16 residues.

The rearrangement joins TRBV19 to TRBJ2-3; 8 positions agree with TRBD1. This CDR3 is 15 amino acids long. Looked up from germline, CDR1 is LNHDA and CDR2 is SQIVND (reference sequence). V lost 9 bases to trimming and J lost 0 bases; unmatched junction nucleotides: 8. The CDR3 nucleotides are TGTGCCAGCCGACAGGGGATCTTGAGCACAGATACGCAGTATTTT. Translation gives CASRQGILSTDTQYF.

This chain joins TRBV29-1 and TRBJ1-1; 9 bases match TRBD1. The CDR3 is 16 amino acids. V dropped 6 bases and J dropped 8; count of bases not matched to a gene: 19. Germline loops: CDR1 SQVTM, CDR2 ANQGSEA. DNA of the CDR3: TGCAGCGTCCGTCCCGGGACAGGGCCCGTTTGGTCCGAAGCTTTCTTT. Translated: CSVRPGTGPVWSEAFF.

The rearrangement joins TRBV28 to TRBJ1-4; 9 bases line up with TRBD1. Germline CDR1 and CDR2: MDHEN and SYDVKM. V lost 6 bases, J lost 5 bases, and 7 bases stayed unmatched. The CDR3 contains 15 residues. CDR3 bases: TGTGCCAGCAGCCATAACAGGGGGCACAATGAAAAACTGTTTTTT. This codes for CASSHNRGHNEKLFF.